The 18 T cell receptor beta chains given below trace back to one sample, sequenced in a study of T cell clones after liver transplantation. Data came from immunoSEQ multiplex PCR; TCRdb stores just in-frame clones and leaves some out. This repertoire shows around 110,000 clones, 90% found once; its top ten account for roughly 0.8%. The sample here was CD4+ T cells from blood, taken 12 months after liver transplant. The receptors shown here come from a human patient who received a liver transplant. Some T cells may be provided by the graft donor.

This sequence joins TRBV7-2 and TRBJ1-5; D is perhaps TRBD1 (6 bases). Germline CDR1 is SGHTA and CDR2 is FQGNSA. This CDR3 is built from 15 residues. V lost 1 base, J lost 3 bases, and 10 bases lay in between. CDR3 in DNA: TGTGCCAGCAGCTTAGTTGGGGACACCAATCAGCCCCAGCATTTT. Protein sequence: CASSLVGDTNQPQHF.

CDR3 protein: CASSLRVSSYNEQFF. DNA of the CDR3: TGTGCCAGCAGCTTAAGGGTTAGCTCGTACAATGAGCAGTTCTTC. This chain uses TRBV7-3 with TRBJ2-1; unclear D gene. The CDR3 contains 15 residues. Germline CDR1 is SGHTA and CDR2 is FQGTGA. Trimming stripped 1 base from V and 4 bases from J, with 11 bases between.

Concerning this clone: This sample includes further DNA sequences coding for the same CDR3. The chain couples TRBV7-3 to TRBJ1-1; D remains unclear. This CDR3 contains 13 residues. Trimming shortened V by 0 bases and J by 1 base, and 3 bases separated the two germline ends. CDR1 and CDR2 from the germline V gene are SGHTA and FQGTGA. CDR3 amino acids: CASSLTSNTEAFF. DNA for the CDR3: TGTGCCAGCAGCTTAACTTCGAACACTGAAGCTTTCTTT.

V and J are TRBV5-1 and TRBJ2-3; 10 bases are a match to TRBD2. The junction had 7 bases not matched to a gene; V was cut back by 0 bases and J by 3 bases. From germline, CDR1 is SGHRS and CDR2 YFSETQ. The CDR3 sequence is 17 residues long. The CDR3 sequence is CASSLELAGTGTDTQYF. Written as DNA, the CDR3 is TGCGCCAGCAGCTTGGAACTAGCGGGAACAGGAACAGATACGCAGTATTTT. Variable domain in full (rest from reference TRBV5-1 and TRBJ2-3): KAGVTQTPRYLIKTRGQQVTLSCSPISGHRSVSWYQQTPGQGLQFLFEYFSETQRNKGNFPGRFSGRQFSNSRSEMNVSTLELGDSALYLCASSLELAGTGTDTQYFGPGTRLTVL.

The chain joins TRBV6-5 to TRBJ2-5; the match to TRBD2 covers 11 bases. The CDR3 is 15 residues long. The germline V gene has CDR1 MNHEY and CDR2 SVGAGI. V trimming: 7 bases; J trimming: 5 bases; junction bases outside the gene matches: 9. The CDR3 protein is CASKGIAGGEETQYF. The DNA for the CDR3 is TGTGCCAGCAAGGGGATAGCGGGAGGGGAGGAGACCCAGTACTTC.

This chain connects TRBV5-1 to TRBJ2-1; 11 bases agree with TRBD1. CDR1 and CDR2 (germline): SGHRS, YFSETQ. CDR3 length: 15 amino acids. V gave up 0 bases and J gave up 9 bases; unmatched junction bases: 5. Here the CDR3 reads CASSLGTGGSGEQFF. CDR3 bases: TGCGCCAGCAGCTTGGGGACAGGGGGCTCCGGTGAGCAGTTCTTC.

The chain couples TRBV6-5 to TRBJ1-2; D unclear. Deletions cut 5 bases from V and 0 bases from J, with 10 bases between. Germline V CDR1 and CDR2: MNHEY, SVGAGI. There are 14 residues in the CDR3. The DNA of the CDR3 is TGTGCCAGCAGTCCCCACACCGCTAACTATGGCTACACCTTC. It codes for CASSPHTANYGYTF.

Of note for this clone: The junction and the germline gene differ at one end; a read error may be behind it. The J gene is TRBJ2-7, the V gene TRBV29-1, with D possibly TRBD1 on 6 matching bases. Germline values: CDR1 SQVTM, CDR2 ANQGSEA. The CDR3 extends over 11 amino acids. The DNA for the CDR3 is TGCGGCGTTGTAGGGGGCTACGAGCAGTACTTC. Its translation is CGVVGGYEQYF.

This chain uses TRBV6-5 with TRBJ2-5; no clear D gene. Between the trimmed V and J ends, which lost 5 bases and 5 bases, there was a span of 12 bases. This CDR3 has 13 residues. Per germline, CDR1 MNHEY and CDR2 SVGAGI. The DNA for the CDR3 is TGTGCCAGCAGTCTCCCCGGTCTTGAGACCCAGTACTTC. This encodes CASSLPGLETQYF.

Here the CDR3 reads CASGGLAKNIQYF. The DNA for the CDR3 is TGTGCCAGCGGGGGATTAGCCAAAAACATTCAGTACTTC. This sequence joins TRBV11-2 and TRBJ2-4, with D possibly being TRBD1 or TRBD2 (5 bases each). The CDR3 runs to 13 residues. V was trimmed by 8 bases and J by 0 bases, leaving 8 bases between them. Germline assignment: CDR1 SGHAT and CDR2 FQNNGV.

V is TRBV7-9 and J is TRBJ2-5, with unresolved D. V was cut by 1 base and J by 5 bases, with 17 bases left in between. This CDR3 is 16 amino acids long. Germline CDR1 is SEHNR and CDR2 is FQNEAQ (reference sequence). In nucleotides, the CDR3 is TGTGCCAGCAGCTTAGGGCGTAGTCGGCTTGGCGAGACCCAGTACTTC. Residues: CASSLGRSRLGETQYF. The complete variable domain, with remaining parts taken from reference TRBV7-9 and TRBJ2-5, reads DTGVSQNPRHKITKRGQNVTFRCDPISEHNRLYWYRQTLGQGPEFLTYFQNEAQLEKSRLLSDRFSAERPKGSFSTLEIQRTEQGDSAMYLCASSLGRSRLGETQYFGPGTRLLVL.

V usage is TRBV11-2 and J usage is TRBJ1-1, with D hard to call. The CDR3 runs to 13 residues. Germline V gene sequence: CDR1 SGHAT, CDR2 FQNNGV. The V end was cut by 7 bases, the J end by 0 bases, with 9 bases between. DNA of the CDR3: TGTGCCAGCACCGGACGGATGAACACTGAAGCTTTCTTT. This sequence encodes CASTGRMNTEAFF.

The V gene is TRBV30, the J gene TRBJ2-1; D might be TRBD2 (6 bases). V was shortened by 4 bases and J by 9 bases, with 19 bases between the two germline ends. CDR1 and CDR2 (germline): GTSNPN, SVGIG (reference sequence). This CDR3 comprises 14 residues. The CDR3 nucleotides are TGTGCCTGGACCCCCGGGGGTAGCCGTTTTGAGCAGTTCTTC. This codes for CAWTPGGSRFEQFF.

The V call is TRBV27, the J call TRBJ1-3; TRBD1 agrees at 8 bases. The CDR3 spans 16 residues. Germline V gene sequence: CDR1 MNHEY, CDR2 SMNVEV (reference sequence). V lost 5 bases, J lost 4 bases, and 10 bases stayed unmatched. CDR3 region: CASSKSPPGGGNTIYF. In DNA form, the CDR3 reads TGTGCCAGCAGTAAATCCCCCCCAGGGGGCGGAAACACCATATATTTT.

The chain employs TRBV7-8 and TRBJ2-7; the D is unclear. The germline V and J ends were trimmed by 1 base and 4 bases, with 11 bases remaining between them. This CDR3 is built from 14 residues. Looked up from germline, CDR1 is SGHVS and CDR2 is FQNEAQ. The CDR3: CASSLGVRRYEQYF. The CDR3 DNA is TGTGCCAGCAGCTTAGGTGTCAGGAGATACGAGCAGTACTTC.

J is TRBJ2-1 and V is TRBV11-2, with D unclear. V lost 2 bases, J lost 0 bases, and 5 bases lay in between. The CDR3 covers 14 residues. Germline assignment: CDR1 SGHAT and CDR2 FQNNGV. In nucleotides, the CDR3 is TGTGCCAGCAGCTTATTATCCTCCTACAATGAGCAGTTCTTC. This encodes CASSLLSSYNEQFF.

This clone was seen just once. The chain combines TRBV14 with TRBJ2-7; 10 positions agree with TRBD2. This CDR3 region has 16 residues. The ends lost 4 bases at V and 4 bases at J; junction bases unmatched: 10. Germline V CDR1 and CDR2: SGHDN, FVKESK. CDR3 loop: CASSPSPSGSQYEQYF. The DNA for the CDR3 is TGTGCCAGCAGCCCCTCGCCTAGCGGGAGTCAGTACGAGCAGTACTTC.

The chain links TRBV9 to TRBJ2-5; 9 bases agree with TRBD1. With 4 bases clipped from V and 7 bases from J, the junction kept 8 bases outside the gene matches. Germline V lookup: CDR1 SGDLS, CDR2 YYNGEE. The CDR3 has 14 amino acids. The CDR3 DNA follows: TGTGCCAGCAGCCCTGGGACAGGGTGGGCGACCCAGTACTTC. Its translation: CASSPGTGWATQYF.